This T cell receptor beta chain is drawn from a study of early T cells in non-severe SARS-CoV-2 infection. Whole-study findings and limits: Missing private and CD4 specificities, VDJdb matching favored anti-spike CD8 responses.

V gave up 4 bases and J gave up 0 bases, with 13 bases separating them. The CDR3 spans 15 residues. The V gene's germline CDR1 is SNHLY and CDR2 FYNNEI. The TCR library protocol attached unique molecular identifiers to the individual cDNA molecules. TCRdb reprocessed the 5' RACE reads via MiXCR and lists one record per CDR3 protein. The sample contains fewer than 120,000 distinct CDR3 sequences, around 12% of which appear only once. Turning to this clonotype: What it recognizes is unknown.

The source material was whole blood, sampled at baseline. The chain combines TRBV2 with TRBJ2-7, with D possibly being TRBD1 (6 bases). This TCR came from an adult who was a healthcare worker with PCR-confirmed SARS-CoV-2 infection or an uninfected control (not recorded which). CDR3 sequence reads: CASSGGDRPSYEQYF. The DNA for the CDR3 is TGTGCCAGCAGTGGAGGTGACAGGCCCTCCTACGAGCAGTACTTC.